This TCR beta chain appears in the sequencing data of a study of T cells in tumors and immune-related adverse events. Method: immunoSEQ multiplex PCR; TCRdb's copy keeps in-frame clones and lacks some. Of tens of thousands of clones in the sample, about 93% are singletons; the top ten hold around 1.3%. The input for sequencing was lymph node tissue, taken from a patient treated with anti-PD-1 therapy. This clonotype was obtained from a female donor with metastatic renal cell carcinoma.

The CDR3 DNA follows: TGTGCCAGCAGCTTAACAAATTCACCCCTCCACTTT. This translates into CASSLTNSPLHF. The chain carries TRBV7-9 and TRBJ1-6; D ambiguous. The length of the CDR3 is 12 residues. Between the trimmed V and J ends, which lost 2 bases and 7 bases, there was a span of 3 bases. Germline values: CDR1 SEHNR, CDR2 FQNEAQ (reference sequence).